The clone carrying this T cell receptor beta chain showed up many times. Its antigen is unidentified. These data originate in a study of spatial heterogeneity in lung cancer. Points from the study as a whole: Ubiquitous and regional expanded TCR counts correlated with ubiquitous and regional nonsynonymous mutations, respectively. Tumoral mutation counts were tracked by counts of expanded intratumoral alpha and beta TCRs. The study estimated about 6.4% alpha and roughly 13% beta chain coverage of tumor T cells.

Time point described: sample taken at primary tumor resection. Each CDR3 protein gets one entry after TCRdb re-called the 5' RACE reads with MiXCR. The sample yields fewer than 30,000 distinct CDR3 sequences, 7% to 7.5% seen once. Per the germline V gene, CDR1 is DFQATT and CDR2 is SNEGSKA (reference sequence). The CDR3 has 14 residues. The V segment lost 4 bases and the J segment 7 bases; nucleotides outside the gene matches: 7. V usage is TRBV20-1 and J usage is TRBJ2-1, with 10 bases matching TRBD2. This clonotype was sampled from a male donor with early-stage non-small cell lung cancer. Sequenced here: lung tumor tissue, sampled at surgery. The CDR3 sequence is CSAILAGLGNEQFF. The CDR3 nucleotides read TGCAGTGCTATACTAGCGGGGCTGGGAAATGAGCAGTTCTTC.